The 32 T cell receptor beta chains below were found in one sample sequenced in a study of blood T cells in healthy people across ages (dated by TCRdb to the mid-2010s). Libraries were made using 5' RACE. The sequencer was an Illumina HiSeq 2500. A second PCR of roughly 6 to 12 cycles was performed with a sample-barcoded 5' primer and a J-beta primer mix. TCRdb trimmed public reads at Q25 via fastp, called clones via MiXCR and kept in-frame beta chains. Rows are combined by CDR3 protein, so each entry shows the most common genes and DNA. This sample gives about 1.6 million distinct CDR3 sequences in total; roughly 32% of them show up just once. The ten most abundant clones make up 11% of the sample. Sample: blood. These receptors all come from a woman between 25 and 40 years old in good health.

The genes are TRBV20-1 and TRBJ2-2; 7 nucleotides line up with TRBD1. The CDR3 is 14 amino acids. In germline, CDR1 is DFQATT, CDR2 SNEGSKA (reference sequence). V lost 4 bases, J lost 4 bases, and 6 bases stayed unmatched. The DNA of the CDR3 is TGCAGTGCTACAGACAGGGCGCTCACCGGGGAGCTGTTTTTT. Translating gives CSATDRALTGELFF.

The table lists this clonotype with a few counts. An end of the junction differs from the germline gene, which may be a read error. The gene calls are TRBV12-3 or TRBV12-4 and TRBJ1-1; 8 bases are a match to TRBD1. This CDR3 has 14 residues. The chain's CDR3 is CASSYGTGNTETFF. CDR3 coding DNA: TGTGCCAGCAGTTATGGGACAGGCAACACTGAAACTTTCTTT.

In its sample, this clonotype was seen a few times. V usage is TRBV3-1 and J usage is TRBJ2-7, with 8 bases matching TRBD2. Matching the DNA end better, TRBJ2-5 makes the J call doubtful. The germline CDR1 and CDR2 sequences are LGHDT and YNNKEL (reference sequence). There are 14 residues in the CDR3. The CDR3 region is CASSQDTGGLTQYF. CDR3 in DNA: TGTGCCAGCAGCCAAGATACGGGGGGGCTGACCCAGTACTTC.

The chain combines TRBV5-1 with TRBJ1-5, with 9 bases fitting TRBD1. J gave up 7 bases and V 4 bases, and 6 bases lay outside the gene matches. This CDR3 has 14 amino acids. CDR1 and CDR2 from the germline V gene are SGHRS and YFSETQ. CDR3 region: CASSPGQGPQPQHF. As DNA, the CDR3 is TGCGCCAGCAGCCCGGGACAGGGTCCCCAGCCCCAGCATTTT.

The CDR3 nucleotides are TGTGCCAGCAGCCAAGGGCTCGACACCTACGAGCAGTACTTC. It specifies CASSQGLDTYEQYF. The chain carries TRBV3-1 and TRBJ2-7, with D unclear. The germline V gene has CDR1 LGHDT and CDR2 YNNKEL (reference sequence). With 1 base removed from V and 2 bases from J, the gap between germline ends came to 9 bases. CDR3 length: 14 residues.

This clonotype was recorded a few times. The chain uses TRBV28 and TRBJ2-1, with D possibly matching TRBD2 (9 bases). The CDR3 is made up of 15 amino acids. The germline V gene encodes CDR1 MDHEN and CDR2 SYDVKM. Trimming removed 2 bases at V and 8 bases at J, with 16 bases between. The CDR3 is CASSLPLAGQDEQFF. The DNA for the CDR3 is TGTGCCAGCAGTTTACCGCTAGCGGGACAGGATGAGCAGTTCTTC.

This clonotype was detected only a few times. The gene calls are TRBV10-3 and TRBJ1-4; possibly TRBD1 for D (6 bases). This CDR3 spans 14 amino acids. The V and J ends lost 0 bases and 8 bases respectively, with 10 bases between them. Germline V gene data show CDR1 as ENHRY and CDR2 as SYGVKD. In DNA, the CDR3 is TGTGCCATCAGTGAGTCGGGGGCGGGAGAAAAACTGTTTTTT. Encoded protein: CAISESGAGEKLFF.

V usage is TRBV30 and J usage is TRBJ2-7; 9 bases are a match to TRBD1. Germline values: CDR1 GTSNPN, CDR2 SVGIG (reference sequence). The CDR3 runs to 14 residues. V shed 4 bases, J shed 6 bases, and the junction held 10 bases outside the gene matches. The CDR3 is CAWTTGTGSSEQYF. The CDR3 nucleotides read TGTGCCTGGACTACGGGGACAGGGAGTTCCGAGCAGTACTTC.

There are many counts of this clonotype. CDR3 DNA sequence: TGCAGCGTGTTACGGGACATACAAGAGACCCAGTACTTC. Translating it yields CSVLRDIQETQYF. The J gene is TRBJ2-5, the V gene TRBV29-1, with a weak D call TRBD1 (6 bases). Per germline, CDR1 SQVTM and CDR2 ANQGSEA. V dropped 6 bases and J dropped 2 bases, with 13 bases sitting between them. The CDR3 length is 13 residues. The full variable domain, completed using reference TRBV29-1 and TRBJ2-5, is SAVISQKPSRDICQRGTSLTIQCQVDSQVTMMFWYRQQPGQSLTLIATANQGSEATYESGFVIDKFPISRPNLTFSTLTVSNMSPEDSSIYLCSVLRDIQETQYFGPGTRLLVL.

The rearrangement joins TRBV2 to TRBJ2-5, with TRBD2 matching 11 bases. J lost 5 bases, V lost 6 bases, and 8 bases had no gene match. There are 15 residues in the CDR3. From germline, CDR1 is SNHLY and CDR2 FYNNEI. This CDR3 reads CASRTSGAPGETQYF. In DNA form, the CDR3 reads TGTGCCAGCAGGACTAGCGGGGCCCCAGGGGAGACCCAGTACTTC.

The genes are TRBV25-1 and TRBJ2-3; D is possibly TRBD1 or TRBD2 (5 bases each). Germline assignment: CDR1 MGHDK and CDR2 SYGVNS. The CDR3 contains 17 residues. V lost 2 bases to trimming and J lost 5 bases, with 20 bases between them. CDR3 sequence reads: CASSEGLGPWMIDTQYF. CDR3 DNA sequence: TGTGCCAGCAGTGAAGGGCTGGGACCCTGGATGATAGATACGCAGTATTTT.

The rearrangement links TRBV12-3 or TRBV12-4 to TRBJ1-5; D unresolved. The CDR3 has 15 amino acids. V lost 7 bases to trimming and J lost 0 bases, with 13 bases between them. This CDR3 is CASTSGYLSNQPQHF. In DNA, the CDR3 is TGTGCCAGCACGTCGGGGTATCTTAGCAATCAGCCCCAGCATTTT.

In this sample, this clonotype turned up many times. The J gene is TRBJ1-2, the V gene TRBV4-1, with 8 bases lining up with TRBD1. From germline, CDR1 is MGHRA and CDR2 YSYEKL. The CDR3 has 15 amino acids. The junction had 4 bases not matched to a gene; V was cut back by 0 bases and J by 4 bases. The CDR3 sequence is CASSQEPGQGYGYTF. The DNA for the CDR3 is TGCGCCAGCAGCCAAGAACCTGGACAGGGCTATGGCTACACCTTC.

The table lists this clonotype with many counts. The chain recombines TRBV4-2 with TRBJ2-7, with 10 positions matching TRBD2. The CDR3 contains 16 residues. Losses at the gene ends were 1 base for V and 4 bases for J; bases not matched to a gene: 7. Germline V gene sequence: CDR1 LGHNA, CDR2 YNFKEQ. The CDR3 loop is CASSQVSGGGDYEQYF. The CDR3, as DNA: TGTGCCAGCAGCCAAGTGAGCGGGGGGGGAGATTACGAGCAGTACTTC.

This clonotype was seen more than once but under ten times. CDR3 sequence (DNA): TGCAGCGTCCCCCTGCGCGGCGAGCAGTACTTC. Translated: CSVPLRGEQYF. This chain links TRBV29-1 with TRBJ2-7; D not resolved. Germline V lookup: CDR1 SQVTM, CDR2 ANQGSEA. Trimming cost V 6 bases and J 6 bases, with 12 bases left between them. This CDR3 comprises 11 residues.

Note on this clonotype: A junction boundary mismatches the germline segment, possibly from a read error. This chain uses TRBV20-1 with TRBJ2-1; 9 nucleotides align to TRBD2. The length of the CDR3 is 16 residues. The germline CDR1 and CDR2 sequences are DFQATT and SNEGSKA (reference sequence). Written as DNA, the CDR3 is TGCAGTGCTAGCGACTATAGCGGGAGCTCCTACAATGGGCAGTTCTTC. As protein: CSASDYSGSSYNGQFF.

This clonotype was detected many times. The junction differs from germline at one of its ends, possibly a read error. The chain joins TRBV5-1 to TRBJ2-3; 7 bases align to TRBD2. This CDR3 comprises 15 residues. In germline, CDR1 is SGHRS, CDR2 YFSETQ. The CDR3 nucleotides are TGTGCCAGCAGCTTAAGGGCGGGGGGCACAGATACGCAGTATTTT. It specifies CASSLRAGGTDTQYF.

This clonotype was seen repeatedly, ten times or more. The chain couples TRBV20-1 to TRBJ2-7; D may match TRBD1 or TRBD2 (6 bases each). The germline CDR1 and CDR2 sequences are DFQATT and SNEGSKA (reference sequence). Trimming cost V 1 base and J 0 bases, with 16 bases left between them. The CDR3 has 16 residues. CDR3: CSARALRGASSYEQYF. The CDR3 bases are TGCAGTGCTAGAGCCCTTAGGGGGGCCTCCTCCTACGAGCAGTACTTC.

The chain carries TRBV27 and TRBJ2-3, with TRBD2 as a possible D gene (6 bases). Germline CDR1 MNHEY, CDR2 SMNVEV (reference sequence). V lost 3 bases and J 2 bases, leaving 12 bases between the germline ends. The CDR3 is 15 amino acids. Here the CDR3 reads CASSLEGPTTDTQYF. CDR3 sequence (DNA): TGTGCCAGCAGTTTGGAGGGGCCTACCACAGATACGCAGTATTTT.

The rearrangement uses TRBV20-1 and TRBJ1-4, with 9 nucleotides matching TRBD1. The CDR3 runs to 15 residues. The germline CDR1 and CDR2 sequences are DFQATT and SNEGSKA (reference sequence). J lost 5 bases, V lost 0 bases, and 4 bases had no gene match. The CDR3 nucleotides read TGCAGTGCTAGAGAGACCGGGACAGGGAATGAAAAACTGTTTTTT. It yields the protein CSARETGTGNEKLFF.

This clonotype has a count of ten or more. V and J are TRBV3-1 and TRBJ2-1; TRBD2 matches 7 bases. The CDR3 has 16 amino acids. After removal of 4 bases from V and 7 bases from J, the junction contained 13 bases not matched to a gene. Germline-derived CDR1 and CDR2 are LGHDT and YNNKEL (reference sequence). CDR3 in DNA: TGTGCCAGCAGCCCACCCTCTAGCGGTTTCGGGAATGAGCAGTTCTTC. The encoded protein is CASSPPSSGFGNEQFF.

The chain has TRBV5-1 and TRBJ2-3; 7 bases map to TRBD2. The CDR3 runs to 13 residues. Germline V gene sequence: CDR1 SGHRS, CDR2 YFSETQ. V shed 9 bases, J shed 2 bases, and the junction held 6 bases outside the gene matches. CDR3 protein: CATRTSLTDTQYF. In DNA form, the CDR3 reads TGCGCCACTCGGACTAGTCTCACAGATACGCAGTATTTT.

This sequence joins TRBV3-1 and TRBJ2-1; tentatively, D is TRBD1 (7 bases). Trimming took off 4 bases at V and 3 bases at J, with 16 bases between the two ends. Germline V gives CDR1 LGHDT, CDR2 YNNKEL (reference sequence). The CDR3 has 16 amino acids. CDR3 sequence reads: CASSPRQGGIYNEQFF. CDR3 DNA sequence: TGTGCCAGCAGCCCGCGACAGGGCGGGATCTACAATGAGCAGTTCTTC.

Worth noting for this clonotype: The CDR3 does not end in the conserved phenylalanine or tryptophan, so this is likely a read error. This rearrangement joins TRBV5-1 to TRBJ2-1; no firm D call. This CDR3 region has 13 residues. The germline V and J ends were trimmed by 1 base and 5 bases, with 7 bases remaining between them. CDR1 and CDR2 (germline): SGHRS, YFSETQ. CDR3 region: CASSLFLNNEQFL. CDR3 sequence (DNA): TGCGCCAGCAGCTTGTTCCTCAACAATGAGCAGTTCCTC.

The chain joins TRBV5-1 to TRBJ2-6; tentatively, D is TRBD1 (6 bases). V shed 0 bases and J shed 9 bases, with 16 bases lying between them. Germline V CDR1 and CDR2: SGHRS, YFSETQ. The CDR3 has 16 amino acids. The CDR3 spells CASSLDNPGQINVLTF. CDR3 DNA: TGCGCCAGCAGCTTGGACAATCCGGGACAAATCAACGTCCTGACTTTC.

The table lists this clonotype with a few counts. CDR3 sequence: CSVVGLAGASYEQYF. The DNA of the CDR3 is TGCAGCGTCGTGGGACTAGCGGGAGCCAGTTACGAGCAGTACTTC. This chain uses TRBV20-1 with TRBJ2-7, with TRBD2 matching over 14 bases. Germline V gene data show CDR1 as DFQATT and CDR2 as SNEGSKA (reference sequence). The CDR3 consists of 15 residues.

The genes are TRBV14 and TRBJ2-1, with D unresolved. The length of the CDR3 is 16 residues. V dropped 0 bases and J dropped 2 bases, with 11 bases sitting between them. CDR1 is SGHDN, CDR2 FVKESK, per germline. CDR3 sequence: CASSQDPGRTYNEQFF. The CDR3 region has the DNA TGTGCCAGCAGCCAAGATCCTGGGCGGACCTACAATGAGCAGTTCTTC.

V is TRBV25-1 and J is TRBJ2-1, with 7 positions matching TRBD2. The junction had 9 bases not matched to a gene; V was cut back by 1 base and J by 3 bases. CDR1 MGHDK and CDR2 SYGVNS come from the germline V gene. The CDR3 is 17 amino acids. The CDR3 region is CASSEWLAQRGYNEQFF. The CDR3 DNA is TGTGCCAGCAGTGAATGGCTAGCGCAGCGGGGCTACAATGAGCAGTTCTTC.

CDR3 in amino acids: CASSERRGVNTEAFF. The CDR3 bases are TGCGCCAGCAGTGAGCGTCGTGGGGTGAACACTGAAGCTTTCTTT. The V gene is TRBV10-2, the J gene TRBJ1-1; no clear D gene. The CDR3 is 15 residues long. V gave up 2 bases and J gave up 0 bases, with 10 bases separating them. Germline V gene data show CDR1 as WSHSY and CDR2 as SAAADI.

DNA for the CDR3: TGTGCTAGTGGCGTGACAGGGGGCGTGGGGAACACTGAAGCTTTCTTT. The encoded protein is CASGVTGGVGNTEAFF. The chain is built from TRBV12-5 and TRBJ1-1; 10 bases match TRBD1. V gave up 6 bases and J gave up 1 base; unmatched junction bases: 8. The CDR3 length is 16 residues. CDR1 and CDR2 from the germline V gene are LGHNT and FRNRAP.

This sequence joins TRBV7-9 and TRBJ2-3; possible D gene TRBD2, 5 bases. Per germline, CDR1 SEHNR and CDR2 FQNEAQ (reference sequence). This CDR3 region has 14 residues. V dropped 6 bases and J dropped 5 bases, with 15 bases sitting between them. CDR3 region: CASSKAGYRDTQYF. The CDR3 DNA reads TGTGCCAGCAGTAAGGCGGGTTATAGAGATACGCAGTATTTT. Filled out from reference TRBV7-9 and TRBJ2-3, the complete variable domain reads DTGVSQNPRHKITKRGQNVTFRCDPISEHNRLYWYRQTLGQGPEFLTYFQNEAQLEKSRLLSDRFSAERPKGSFSTLEIQRTEQGDSAMYLCASSKAGYRDTQYFGPGTRLTVL.

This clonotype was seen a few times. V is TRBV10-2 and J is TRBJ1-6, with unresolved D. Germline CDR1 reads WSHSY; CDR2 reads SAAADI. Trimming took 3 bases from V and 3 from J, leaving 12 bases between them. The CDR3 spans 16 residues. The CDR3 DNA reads TGCGCCAGCAGTGAAAGGGAGCCGGACTATAATTCACCCCTCCACTTT. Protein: CASSEREPDYNSPLHF.